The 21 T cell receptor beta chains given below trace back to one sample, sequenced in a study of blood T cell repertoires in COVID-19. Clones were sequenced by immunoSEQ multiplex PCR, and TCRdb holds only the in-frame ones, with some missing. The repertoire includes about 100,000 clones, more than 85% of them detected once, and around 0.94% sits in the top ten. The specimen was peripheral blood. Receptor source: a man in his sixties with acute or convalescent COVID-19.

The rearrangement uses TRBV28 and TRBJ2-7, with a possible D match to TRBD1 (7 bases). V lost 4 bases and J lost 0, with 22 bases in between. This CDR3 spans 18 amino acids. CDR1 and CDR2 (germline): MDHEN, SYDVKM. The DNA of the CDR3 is TGTGCCAGCAGTTCCAGGGGGTCCCAAGGGACTCACTCCTACGAGCAGTACTTC. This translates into CASSSRGSQGTHSYEQYF.

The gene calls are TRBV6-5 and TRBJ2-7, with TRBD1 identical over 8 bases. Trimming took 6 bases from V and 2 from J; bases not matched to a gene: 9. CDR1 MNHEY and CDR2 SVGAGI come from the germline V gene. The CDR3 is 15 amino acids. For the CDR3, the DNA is TGTGCCAGCAGGGTAACCGGGACAGGACCCTACGAGCAGTACGTC. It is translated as CASRVTGTGPYEQYV.

This CDR3 is CASSPAGSRETQYF. The DNA of the CDR3 is TGTGCCAGCAGTCCAGCGGGGTCCAGGGAGACCCAGTACTTC. The chain uses TRBV7-2 and TRBJ2-5, with TRBD2 matching over 7 bases. The CDR3 spans 14 residues. Trimming cost V 6 bases and J 5 bases; bases outside gene matches: 9. Germline V gene sequence: CDR1 SGHTA, CDR2 FQGNSA.

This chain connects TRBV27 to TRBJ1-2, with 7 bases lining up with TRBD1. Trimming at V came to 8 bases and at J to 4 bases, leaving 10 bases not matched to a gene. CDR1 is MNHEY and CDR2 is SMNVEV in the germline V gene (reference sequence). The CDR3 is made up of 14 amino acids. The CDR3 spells CASCRQGQSYGYTF. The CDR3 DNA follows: TGTGCCAGCTGTAGACAGGGACAATCCTATGGCTACACCTTC.

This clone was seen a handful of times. CDR3: CASSDFTGSQPQHF. DNA for the CDR3: TGTGCCAGCAGTGACTTCACGGGAAGTCAGCCCCAGCATTTT. V usage is TRBV2 and J usage is TRBJ1-5; D is unclear. There are 14 residues in the CDR3. From germline, CDR1 is SNHLY and CDR2 FYNNEI. The V end lost 3 bases, the J end lost 6 bases, and 12 bases lay between the germline ends.

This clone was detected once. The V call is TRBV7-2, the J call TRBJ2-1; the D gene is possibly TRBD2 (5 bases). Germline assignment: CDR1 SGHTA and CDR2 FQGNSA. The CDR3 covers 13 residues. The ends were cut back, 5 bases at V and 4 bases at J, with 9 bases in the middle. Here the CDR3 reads CASSPTRYNEQFF. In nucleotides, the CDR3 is TGTGCCAGCAGCCCAACTAGGTACAATGAGCAGTTCTTC.

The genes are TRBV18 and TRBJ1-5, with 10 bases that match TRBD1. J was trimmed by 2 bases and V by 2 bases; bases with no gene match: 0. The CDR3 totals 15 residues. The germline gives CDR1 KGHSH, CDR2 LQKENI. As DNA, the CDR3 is TGTGCCAGCTCACCAGGGACAGGGGGCAATCAGCCCCAGCATTTT. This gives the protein CASSPGTGGNQPQHF.

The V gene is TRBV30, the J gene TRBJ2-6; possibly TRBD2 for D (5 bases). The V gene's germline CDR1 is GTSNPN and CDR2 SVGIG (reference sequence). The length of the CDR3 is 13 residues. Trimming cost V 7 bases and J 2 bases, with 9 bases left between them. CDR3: CASSGTGANVLTF. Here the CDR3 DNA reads TGTGCCTCCTCGGGGACTGGGGCCAACGTCCTGACTTTC. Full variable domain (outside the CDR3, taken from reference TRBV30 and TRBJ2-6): SQTIHQWPATLVQPVGSPLSLECTVEGTSNPNLYWYRQAAGRGLQLLFYSVGIGQISSEVPQNLSASRPQDRQFILSSKKLLLSDSGFYLCASSGTGANVLTFGAGSRLTVL.

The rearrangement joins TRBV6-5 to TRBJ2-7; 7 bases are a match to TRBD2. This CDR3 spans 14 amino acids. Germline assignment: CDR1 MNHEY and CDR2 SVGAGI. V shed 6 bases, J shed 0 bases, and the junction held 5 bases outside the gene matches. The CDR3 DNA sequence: TGTGCCAGCAGCGGAGGCGGGAGCTCCTACGAGCAGTACTTC. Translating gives CASSGGGSSYEQYF.

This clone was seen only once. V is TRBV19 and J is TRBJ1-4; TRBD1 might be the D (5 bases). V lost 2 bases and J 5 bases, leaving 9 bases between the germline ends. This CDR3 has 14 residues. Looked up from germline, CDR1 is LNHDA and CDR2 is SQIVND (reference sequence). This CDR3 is CASSIQGLNEKLFF. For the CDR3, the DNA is TGTGCCAGTAGTATACAGGGTCTAAATGAAAAACTGTTTTTT.

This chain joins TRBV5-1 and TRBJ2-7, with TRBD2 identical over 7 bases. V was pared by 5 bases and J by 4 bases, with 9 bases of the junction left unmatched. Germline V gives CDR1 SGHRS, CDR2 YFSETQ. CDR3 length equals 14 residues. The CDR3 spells CASSPTSGTYEQYV. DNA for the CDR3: TGCGCCAGCAGTCCAACGAGCGGGACGTACGAGCAGTACGTC.

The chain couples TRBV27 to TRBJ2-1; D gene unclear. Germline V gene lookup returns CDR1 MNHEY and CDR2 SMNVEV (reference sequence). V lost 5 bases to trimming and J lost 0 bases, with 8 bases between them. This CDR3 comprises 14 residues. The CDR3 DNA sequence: TGTGCCAGCAGTATAAGGAGCTCCTACAATGAGCAGTTCTTC. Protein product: CASSIRSSYNEQFF.

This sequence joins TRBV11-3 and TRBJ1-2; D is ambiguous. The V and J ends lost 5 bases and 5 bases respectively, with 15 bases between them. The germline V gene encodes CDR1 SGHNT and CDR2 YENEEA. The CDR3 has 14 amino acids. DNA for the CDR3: TGTGCCAGCAGCCCCTGGTGCGGTTTATATGGCTACACCTTC. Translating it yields CASSPWCGLYGYTF.

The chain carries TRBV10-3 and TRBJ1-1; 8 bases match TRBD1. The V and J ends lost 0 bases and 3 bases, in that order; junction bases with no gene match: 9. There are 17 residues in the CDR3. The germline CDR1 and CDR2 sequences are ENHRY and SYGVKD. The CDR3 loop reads CAISESPTGGEDTEAFF. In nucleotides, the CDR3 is TGTGCCATCAGTGAGTCTCCCACAGGGGGAGAGGACACTGAAGCTTTCTTT.

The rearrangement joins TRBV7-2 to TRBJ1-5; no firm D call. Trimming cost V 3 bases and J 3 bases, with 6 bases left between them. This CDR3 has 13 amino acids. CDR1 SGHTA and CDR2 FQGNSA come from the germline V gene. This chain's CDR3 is CASSLALNQPQHF. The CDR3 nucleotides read TGTGCCAGCAGCTTGGCCCTCAATCAGCCCCAGCATTTT.

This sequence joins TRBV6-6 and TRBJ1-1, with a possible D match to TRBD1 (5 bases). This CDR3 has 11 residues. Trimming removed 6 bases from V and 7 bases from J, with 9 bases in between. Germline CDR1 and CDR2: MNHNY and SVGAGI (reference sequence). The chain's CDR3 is CASRWDFEAFF. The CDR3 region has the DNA TGTGCCAGCAGGTGGGACTTTGAAGCTTTCTTT.

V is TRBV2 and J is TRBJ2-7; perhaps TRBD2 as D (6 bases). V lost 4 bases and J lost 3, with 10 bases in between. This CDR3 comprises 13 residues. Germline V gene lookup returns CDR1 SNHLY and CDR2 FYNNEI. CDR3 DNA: TGTGCCAGCAGTGTTGGGGGGAACTACGAGCAGTACTTC. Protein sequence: CASSVGGNYEQYF.

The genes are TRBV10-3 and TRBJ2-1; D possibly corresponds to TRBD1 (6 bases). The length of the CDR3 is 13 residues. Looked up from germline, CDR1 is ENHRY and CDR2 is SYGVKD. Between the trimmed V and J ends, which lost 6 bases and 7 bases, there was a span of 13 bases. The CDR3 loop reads CAISTGRVNEQFF. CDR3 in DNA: TGTGCCATCAGCACAGGGCGGGTAAATGAGCAGTTCTTC.

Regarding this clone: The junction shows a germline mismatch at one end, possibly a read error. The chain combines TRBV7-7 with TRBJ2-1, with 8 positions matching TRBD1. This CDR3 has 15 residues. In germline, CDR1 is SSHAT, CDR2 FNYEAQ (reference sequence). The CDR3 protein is CASSLGQGLDNEQFF. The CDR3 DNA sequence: TGTGCTAGCAGCTTAGGACAGGGATTGGACAATGAGCAGTTCTTC.

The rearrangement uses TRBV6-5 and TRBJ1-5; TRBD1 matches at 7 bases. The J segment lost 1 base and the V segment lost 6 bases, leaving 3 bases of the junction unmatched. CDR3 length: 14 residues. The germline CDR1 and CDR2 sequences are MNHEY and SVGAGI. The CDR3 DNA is TGTGCCAGCAGAGAGGGGGCGAGCAATCAGCCCCAGCATTTT. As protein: CASREGASNQPQHF.

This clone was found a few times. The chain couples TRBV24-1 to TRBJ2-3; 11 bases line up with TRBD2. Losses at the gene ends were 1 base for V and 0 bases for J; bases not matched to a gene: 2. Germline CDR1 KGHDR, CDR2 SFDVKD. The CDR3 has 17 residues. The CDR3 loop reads CATSDFWTSGSTDTQYF. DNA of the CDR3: TGTGCCACCAGTGATTTCTGGACTAGCGGGAGCACAGATACGCAGTATTTT.